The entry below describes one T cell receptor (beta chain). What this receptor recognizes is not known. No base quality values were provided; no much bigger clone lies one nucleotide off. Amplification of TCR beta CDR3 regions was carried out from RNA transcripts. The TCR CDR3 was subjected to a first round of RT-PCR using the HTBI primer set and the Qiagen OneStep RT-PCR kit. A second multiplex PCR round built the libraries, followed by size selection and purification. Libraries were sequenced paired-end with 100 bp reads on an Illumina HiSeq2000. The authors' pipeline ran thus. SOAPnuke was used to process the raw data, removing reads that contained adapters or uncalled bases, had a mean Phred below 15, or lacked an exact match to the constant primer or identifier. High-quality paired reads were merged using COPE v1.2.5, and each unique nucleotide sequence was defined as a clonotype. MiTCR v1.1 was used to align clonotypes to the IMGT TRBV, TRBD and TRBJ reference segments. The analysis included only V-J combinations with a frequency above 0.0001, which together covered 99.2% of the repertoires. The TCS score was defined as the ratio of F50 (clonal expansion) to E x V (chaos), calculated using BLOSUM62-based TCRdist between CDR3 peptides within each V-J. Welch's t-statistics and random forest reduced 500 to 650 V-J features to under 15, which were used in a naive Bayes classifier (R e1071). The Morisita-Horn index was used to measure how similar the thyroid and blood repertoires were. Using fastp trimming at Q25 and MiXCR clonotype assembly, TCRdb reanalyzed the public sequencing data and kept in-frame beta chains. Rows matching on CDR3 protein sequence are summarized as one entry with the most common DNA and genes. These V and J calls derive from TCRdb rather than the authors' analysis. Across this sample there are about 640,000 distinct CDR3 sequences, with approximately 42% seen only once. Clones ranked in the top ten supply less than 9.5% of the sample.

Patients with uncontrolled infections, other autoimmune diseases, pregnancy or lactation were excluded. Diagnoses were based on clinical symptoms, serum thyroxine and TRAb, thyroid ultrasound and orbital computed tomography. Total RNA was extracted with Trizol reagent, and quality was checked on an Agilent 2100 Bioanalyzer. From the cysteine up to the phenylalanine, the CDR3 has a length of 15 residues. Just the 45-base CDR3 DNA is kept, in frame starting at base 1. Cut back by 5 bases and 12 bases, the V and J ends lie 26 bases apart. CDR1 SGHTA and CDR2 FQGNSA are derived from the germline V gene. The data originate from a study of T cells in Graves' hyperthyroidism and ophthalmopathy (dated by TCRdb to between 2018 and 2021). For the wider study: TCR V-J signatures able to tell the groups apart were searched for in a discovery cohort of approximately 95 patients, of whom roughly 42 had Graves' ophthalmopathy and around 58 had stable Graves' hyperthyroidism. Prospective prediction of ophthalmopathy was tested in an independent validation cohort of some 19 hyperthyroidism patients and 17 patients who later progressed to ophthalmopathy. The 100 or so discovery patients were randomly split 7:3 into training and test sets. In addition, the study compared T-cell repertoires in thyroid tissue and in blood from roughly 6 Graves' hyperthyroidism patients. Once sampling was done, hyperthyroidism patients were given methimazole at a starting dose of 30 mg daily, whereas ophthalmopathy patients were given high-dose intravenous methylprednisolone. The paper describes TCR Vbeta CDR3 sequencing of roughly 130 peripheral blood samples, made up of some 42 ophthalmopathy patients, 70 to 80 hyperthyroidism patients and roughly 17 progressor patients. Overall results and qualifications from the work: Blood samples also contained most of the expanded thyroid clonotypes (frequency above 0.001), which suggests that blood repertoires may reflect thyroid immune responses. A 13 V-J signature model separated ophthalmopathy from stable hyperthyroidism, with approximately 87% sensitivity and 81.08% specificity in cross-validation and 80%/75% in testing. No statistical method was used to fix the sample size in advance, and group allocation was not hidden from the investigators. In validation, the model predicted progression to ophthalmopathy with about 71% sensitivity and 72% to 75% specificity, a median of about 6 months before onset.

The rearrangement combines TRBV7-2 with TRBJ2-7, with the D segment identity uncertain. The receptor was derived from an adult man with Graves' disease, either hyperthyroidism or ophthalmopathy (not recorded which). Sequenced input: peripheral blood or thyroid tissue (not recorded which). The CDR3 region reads CASSQEQKKHNYRYF. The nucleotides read TGTGCCAGCAGCCAAGAGCAGAAAAAACACAATTACCGGTACTTC.